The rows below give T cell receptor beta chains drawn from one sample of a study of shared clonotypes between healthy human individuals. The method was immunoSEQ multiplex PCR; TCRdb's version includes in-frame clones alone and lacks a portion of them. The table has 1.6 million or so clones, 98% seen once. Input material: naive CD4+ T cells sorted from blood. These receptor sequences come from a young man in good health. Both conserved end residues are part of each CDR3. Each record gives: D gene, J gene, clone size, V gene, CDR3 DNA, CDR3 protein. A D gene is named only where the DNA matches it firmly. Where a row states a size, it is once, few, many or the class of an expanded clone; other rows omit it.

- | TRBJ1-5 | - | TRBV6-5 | TGTGCCAGCAGTTCGGAACCGGGACATTCAAATCAGCCCCAGCATTTT | CASSSEPGHSNQPQHF
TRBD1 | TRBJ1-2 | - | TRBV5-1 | TGCGCCAGCAGCTTGTCGCAGGGGGCCTTAGCTAACTATGGCTACACCTTC | CASSLSQGALANYGYTF
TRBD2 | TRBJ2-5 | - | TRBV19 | TGTGCCAGTAGTATACTAGCGGGATCCGCCCAAGAGACCCAGTACTTC | CASSILAGSAQETQYF
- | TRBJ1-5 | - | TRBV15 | TGTGCCACCAGCAGAGACCCTCAGGCGACTGATCAGCCCCAGCATTTT | CATSRDPQATDQPQHF
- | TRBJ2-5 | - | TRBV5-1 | TGCGCCAGCCGATTACGTACAGGGTCATGGGAGACCCAGTACTTC | CASRLRTGSWETQYF
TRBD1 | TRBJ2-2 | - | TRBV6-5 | TGTGCCAGCAGACCAACAGGGGTGGGGACCGGGGAGCTGTTTTTT | CASRPTGVGTGELFF
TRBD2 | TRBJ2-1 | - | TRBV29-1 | TGCAGCGTTGAAGTCGGGCGGGGGAACTCCTACAATGAGCAGTTCTTC | CSVEVGRGNSYNEQFF
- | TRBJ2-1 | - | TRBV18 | TGTGCCAGCTCCCCAGGGAGCGGCACCTACAATGAGCAGTTCTTC | CASSPGSGTYNEQFF
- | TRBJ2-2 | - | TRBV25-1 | TGTGCCAGCAGTGAAAGGATCGTCGCCGGGGAGCTGTTTTTT | CASSERIVAGELFF
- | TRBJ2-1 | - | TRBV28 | TGTGCCAGCAGTCGGAGTGCAGGGGTCAATGAGCAGTTCTTC | CASSRSAGVNEQFF
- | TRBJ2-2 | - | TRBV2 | TGTGCCAGCAGTGAAGCCAGGACCTACACCGGGGAGCTGTTTTTT | CASSEARTYTGELFF
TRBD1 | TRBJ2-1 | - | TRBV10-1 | TGCGCCAGCAGTGAACGGACAGGGCTTTTCAATGAGCAGTTCTTC | CASSERTGLFNEQFF
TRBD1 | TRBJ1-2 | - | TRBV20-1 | TGCAGTGCGCGACAGGGGGACGGCTACACCTTC | CSARQGDGYTF
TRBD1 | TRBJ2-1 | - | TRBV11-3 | TGTGCCAGCAGCATATCACAGGGGGCGCGTTCCTACAATGAGCAGTTCTTC | CASSISQGARSYNEQFF
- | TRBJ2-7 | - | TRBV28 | TGTGCCAGCAGGATTGGGGGCTCCTTTCTGGACGAGCAGTACTTC | CASRIGGSFLDEQYF
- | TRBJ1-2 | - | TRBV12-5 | TGTGCTAGTGCCGCGACTACGGGGAGTGCTGGCTACACCTTC | CASAATTGSAGYTF
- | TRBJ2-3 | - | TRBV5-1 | TGCGCCAGCAGCTCCCTTAGCGGAAGCACAGATACGCAGTATTTT | CASSSLSGSTDTQYF
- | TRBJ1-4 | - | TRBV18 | TGTGCCAGCTCACTGCGCGGGGGACGGCAGAATGAAAAACTGTTTTTT | CASSLRGGRQNEKLFF
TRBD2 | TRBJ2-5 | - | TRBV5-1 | TGCGCCAGCAGCCAGACTAGCGGGAGTGCGGGTGAGACCCAGTACTTC | CASSQTSGSAGETQYF
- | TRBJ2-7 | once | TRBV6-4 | TGTGCCAGCAGTAGCTACACCGGGACCCTCTACGAGCAGTACTTC | CASSSYTGTLYEQYF
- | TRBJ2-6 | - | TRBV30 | TGTGCCTGGAAGAGTGTAGCGACTGGGGCCAACGTCCTGACTTTC | CAWKSVATGANVLTF
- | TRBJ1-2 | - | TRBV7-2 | TGTGCCAGCAGCTTAGGGTCCGGATATGGTGGCTACACCTTC | CASSLGSGYGGYTF
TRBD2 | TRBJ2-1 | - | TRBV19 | TGTGCCAGTAGTATAGACAGGCTAGCGGGAGGGCAGGTAGACAATGAGCAGTTCTTC | CASSIDRLAGGQVDNEQFF
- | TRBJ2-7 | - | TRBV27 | TGTGCCAGCAGCCCAATGCTACTGGCGGAGCTAACCTACGAGCAGTACTTC | CASSPMLLAELTYEQYF
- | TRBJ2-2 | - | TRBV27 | TGTGCCAGCAGTCGTCGGTACACCGGGGAGCTGTTTTTT | CASSRRYTGELFF
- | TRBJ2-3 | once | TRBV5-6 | TGTGCCAGCAGCTCAGGCCAGACCACAGATACGCAGTATTTT | CASSSGQTTDTQYF
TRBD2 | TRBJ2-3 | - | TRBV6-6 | TGTGCCAGCAGTTCAAGCGGGATAGGAGCAGATACGCAGTATTTT | CASSSSGIGADTQYF
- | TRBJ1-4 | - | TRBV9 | TGTGCCAGCAGCGCTAGAGGTAAAGGTAATGAAAAACTGTTTTTT | CASSARGKGNEKLFF
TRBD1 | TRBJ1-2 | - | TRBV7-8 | TGTGCCAGCAGCGCCCGGGACAGGCTCCGCTATGGCTACACCTTC | CASSARDRLRYGYTF